The sequence of this T cell receptor beta chain was determined in a study of OX40 agonist ivuxolimab in advanced cancers. This CDR3 is 16 amino acids long. Germline V lookup: CDR1 SSHAT, CDR2 FNYEAQ (reference sequence). Comment on this clone: The junction departs from germline at one end; a sequencing error may be responsible.

The method was immunoSEQ multiplex PCR; TCRdb's version includes in-frame clones alone and lacks a portion of them. Here the sample spans tens of thousands of clones, around 85% being singletons. This clonotype was obtained from an adult with an advanced solid tumor such as melanoma, head and neck, liver or kidney cancer. This chain links TRBV7-7 with TRBJ2-2, with TRBD1 matching over 12 bases. This sample comprised CD4+ or CD8+ T cells sorted from blood, obtained in a trial of the OX40 agonist ivuxolimab. The CDR3 sequence: CASSPGTGGFAGELFF. CDR3 DNA: TGTGCTAGCAGCCCCGGGACAGGGGGCTTTGCCGGGGAGCTGTTTTTT.